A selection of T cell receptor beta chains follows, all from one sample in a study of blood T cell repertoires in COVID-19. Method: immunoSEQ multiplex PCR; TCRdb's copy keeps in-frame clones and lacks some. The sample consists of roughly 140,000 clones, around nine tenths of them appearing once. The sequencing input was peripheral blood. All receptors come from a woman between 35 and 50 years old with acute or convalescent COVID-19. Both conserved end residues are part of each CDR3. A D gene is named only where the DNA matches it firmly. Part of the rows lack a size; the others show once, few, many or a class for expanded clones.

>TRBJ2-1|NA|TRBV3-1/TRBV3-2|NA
CASSQAPTKLGEQFF
TGTGCCAGCAGCCAAGCGCCGACTAAGCTGGGTGAGCAGTTCTTC
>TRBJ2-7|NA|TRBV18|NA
CASSSGTEQYF
TGTGCCAGCTCATCGGGAACCGAGCAGTACTTC
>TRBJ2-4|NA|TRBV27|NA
CASSPQGLFSNIQYF
TGTGCCAGCAGTCCTCAGGGTCTATTCTCCAACATTCAGTACTTC
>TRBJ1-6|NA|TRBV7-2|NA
CASSLGAYSPLHF
TGTGCCAGCAGCTTAGGGGCCTATTCACCCCTCCACTTT
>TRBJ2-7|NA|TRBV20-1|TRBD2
CSASSGMGHEQYF
TGCAGTGCTAGTAGCGGGATGGGGCACGAGCAGTACTTC
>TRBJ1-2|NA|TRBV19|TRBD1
CASSTMTGTPNYGYTF
TGTGCCAGTAGTACCATGACAGGGACACCTAACTATGGCTACACCTTC
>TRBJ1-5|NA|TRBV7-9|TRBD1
CASSLVTGYANQPQHF
TGTGCCAGCAGCTTAGTGACAGGGTACGCGAATCAGCCCCAGCATTTT
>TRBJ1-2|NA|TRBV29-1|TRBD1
CSVNRGGYTF
TGCAGCGTTAACAGGGGCGGCTACACCTTC
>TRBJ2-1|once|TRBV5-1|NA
CASSLGPLGTKNEQFF
TGCGCCAGCAGCTTGGGACCACTAGGCACGAAGAATGAGCAGTTCTTC
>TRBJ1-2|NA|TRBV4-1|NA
CASSQVSGSYGYTF
TGCGCCAGCAGCCAAGTATCAGGGTCCTATGGCTACACCTTC
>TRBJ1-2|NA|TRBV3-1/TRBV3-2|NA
CASSPEWGGGYTF
TGTGCCAGCAGCCCAGAATGGGGGGGTGGCTACACCTTC
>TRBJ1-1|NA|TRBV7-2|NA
CASSFERGTEAFF
TGTGCCAGCAGCTTTGAGCGGGGCACTGAAGCTTTCTTT
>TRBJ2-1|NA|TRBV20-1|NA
CSAARRDEQFF
TGCAGTGCTGCCCGGAGAGATGAGCAGTTCTTC
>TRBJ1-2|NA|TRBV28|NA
CASRPTGTYYGYTF
TGTGCCAGCAGGCCGACCGGGACTTACTATGGCTACACCTTC
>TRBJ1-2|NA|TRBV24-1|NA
CATSPGGYGYTF
TGTGCCACCAGCCCGGGGGGCTATGGCTACACCTTC
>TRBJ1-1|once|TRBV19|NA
CASSITGFAEAFF
TGTGCCAGTAGTATAACGGGGTTCGCTGAAGCTTTCTTT
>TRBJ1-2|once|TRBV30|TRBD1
CAWGPTGDNYGYTF
TGTGCCTGGGGGCCGACAGGGGATAACTATGGCTACACCTTC
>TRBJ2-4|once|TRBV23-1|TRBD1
CASSLRDRGRERAKNIQYF
TGCGCCAGCAGTCTACGGGACAGGGGGAGGGAGAGGGCCAAAAACATTCAGTACTTC
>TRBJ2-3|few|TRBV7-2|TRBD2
CASSSGLGASTDTQYF
TGTGCCAGCAGCTCCGGACTAGGGGCTAGCACAGATACGCAGTATTTT
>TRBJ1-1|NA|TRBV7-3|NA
CASSLTGGTEAFF
TGTGCCAGCAGCTTAACAGGGGGCACTGAAGCTTTCTTT
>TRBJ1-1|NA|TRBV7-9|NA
CASTDINTEAFF
TGTGCCAGCACCGACATCAACACTGAAGCTTTCTTT
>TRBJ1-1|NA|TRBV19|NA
CASSDEGRFEAFF
TGTGCCAGTAGCGACGAAGGGAGGTTTGAAGCTTTCTTT
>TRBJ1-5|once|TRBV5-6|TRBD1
CASSLWTGGDQPQHF
TGTGCCAGCAGCTTGTGGACAGGGGGGGATCAGCCCCAGCATTTT
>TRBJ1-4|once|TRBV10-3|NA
CAISSGTPYEKLFF
TGTGCCATCAGCTCAGGAACCCCTTATGAAAAACTGTTTTTT
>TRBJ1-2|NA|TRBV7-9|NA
CASSLRVRAWDGYTF
TGTGCCAGCAGCTTAAGAGTCAGGGCTTGGGATGGCTACACCTTC
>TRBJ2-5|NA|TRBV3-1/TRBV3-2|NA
CASSQGLTQETQYF
TGTGCCAGCAGCCAAGGACTCACCCAAGAGACCCAGTACTTC
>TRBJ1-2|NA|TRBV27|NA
CASSSLRGTYGYTF
TGTGCCAGCAGTTCCCTTCGGGGGACCTATGGCTACACCTTC
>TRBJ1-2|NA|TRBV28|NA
CASSPSPFSYYGYTF
TGTGCCAGCAGTCCCTCCCCCTTTTCTTACTATGGCTACACCTTC
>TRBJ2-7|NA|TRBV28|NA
CASSLTTTSSYEQYF
TGTGCCAGCAGTTTGACAACGACCTCCTCCTACGAGCAGTACTTC
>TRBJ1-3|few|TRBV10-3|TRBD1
CAISRDRGNTIYF
TGTGCCATCAGTAGGGACAGGGGAAACACCATATATTTT
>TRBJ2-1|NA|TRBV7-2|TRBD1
CASSLRGTGHNEQFF
TGTGCCAGCAGCTTACGGGGGACAGGCCACAATGAGCAGTTCTTC
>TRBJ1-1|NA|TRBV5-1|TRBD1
CASSSWGGQGNTEAFF
TGCGCCAGCAGCTCGTGGGGCGGACAGGGGAACACTGAAGCTTTCTTT
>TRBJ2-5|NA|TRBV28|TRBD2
CASSSTSGAKTQYF
TGTGCCAGCAGTTCCACTAGCGGGGCTAAGACCCAGTACTTC
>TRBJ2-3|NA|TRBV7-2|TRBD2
CASSFSGRADTQYF
TGTGCCAGCAGCTTCAGCGGGAGGGCAGATACGCAGTATTTT
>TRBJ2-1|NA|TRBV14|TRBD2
CASSQDPTTSGRRNEQFF
TGTGCCAGCAGCCAAGACCCCACCACTAGCGGGAGACGGAATGAGCAGTTCTTC
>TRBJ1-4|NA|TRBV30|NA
CAWSVLEKLFF
TGTGCCTGGAGTGTACTTGAAAAACTGTTTTTT
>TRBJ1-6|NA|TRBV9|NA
CASSDGLGSPLHF
TGTGCCAGCAGCGACGGCCTAGGTTCACCCCTCCACTTT
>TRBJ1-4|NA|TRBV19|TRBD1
CASSMGDRGEKLFF
TGTGCCAGTAGTATGGGGGACAGGGGTGAAAAACTGTTTTTT
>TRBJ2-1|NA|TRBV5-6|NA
CASSGSNEQFF
TGTGCCAGCAGCGGGAGTAATGAGCAGTTCTTC
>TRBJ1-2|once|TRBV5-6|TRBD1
CASSSTGSYGYTF
TGTGCCAGCAGCTCGACAGGGTCCTATGGCTACACCTTC
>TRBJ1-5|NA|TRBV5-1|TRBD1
CASSPWTGSNQPQHF
TGCGCCAGCAGCCCATGGACAGGGAGCAATCAGCCCCAGCATTTT
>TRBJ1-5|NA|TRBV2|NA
CASRGQLDQPQHF
TGTGCCAGCCGAGGACAGCTAGATCAGCCCCAGCATTTT
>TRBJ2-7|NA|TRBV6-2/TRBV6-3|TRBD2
CASSSGRYEQYF
TGTGCCAGCAGTAGCGGGAGGTACGAGCAGTACTTC
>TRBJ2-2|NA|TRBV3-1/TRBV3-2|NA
CASSFQTGELFF
TGTGCCAGCAGCTTCCAAACCGGGGAGCTGTTTTTT